The clone carrying this TCR beta chain was observed once. This specimen comes from a study of CD8+CD57+ T cells in acquired aplastic anemia. CDR3 and TCR beta VDJ profiling relied on genomic DNA as the template. TCRdb re-called the reads through MiXCR, storing one row per CDR3 protein. The sample holds about 190,000 distinct CDR3 sequences, 50% to 75% seen once. The receptor's source is a human donor with severe aplastic anemia or a healthy control (not recorded which). The sample consisted of sorted CD4+, CD8+, or CD8+CD57+ T cells (not recorded which) from PBMCs.

The DNA for the CDR3 is TGTGCCAGCAGCTCCCCGATAGGGAGGGCCAACGTCCTGACTTTC. This gives the protein CASSSPIGRANVLTF. The rearrangement joins TRBV7-9 to TRBJ2-6; D not certain. The V end lost 4 bases, the J end lost 5 bases, and 12 bases lay between the germline ends. The CDR3 totals 15 residues. Germline values: CDR1 SEHNR, CDR2 FQNEAQ (reference sequence).